The entry below describes one TCR beta chain. Its antigen is unidentified. These data belong to a study of identical twins. Study-wide findings and caveats: Out-of-frame alpha sequences common to twins exhibited an excess of low generation probability. Fewer insertions marked abundant cord blood beta clonotypes; young adult naive trended weakly, memory not at all.

This CDR3 is 15 amino acids long. Trimming removed 0 bases from V and 5 bases from J, with 10 bases in between. CDR1 is LGHNA and CDR2 is YSLEER in the germline V gene. The cDNA had a unique molecular identifier and a template-switch universal primer site. One entry per CDR3 protein, called by TCRdb with MiXCR from the 5' RACE reads. Here the sample spans some 660,000 distinct CDR3 sequences, roughly 8% being singletons. In addition, the sample was reused for a study of yellow fever vaccine responses in identical twins. Per that study: Twin vaccine T cell responses reportedly seemed partly convergent, partly personalized.

This chain links TRBV4-3 with TRBJ2-2; tentative D call: TRBD2 (6 bases). The TCR was taken from a woman aged 18-35 years in good health. Specimen: PBMCs. The CDR3, as DNA: TGCGCCAGCAGCCAAGATCGTGGGAGGACCGGGGAGCTGTTTTTT. Protein: CASSQDRGRTGELFF.